The T cell receptor (beta chain) under discussion was sequenced for a study of tumor and adjacent non-tumor tissue in lung cancer. On the study more broadly: Approximately 4 million productive TCRbeta reads were obtained per sample on average.

This sample's RNA came from whole unsorted tissue. Study-wide findings and caveats: Tumor TCR diversity, when higher, was linked to shorter survival.

TCRbeta libraries were built with three rounds of nested PCR, modified from ARM-PCR. One entry per CDR3 protein, called by TCRdb with MiXCR from the multiplex PCR reads. The repertoire holds 90,000 to 110,000 distinct CDR3 sequences, with more than 70% as singletons. The CDR3 consists of 15 residues. CDR1 is SGHAT, CDR2 FQNNGV, per germline. As concerns this clonotype: The antigen remains unidentified. One junction end disagrees with the germline gene, perhaps due to a read error.

The specimen sequenced was lung tumor tissue. The chain has TRBV11-2 and TRBJ2-7; the match to TRBD1 covers 8 bases. This receptor was identified in a woman aged 60-75 years with non-small cell lung cancer. The CDR3 sequence: CTSSLPGQATYEHYF. The CDR3 DNA is TGTACCAGCAGCTTGCCGGGACAGGCTACCTACGAGCACTACTTC.